Listed below are T cell receptor beta chains from one sample, sequenced in a study of cytomegalovirus exposure and HLA in healthy donors. Repertoires were generated with immunoSEQ multiplex PCR, while TCRdb's copy carries only in-frame clones and drops some. Of under 150,000 clones listed, roughly four fifths are singletons. Sequencing input: PBMCs. The receptors here all came from a female donor in good health and CMV-seropositive. Each CDR3 is given with its conserved first and last residue. A D gene is named only where the DNA matches it firmly. Not every row has a clone size; where given, it reads once, few, many or a size class.

j_call clone_size d_call v_call cdr3_nt cdr3_aa
TRBJ2-5 . TRBD2 TRBV5-1 TGCGCCAGCAGCAAACTAGCGGGGGGGCGGTCTATATCCAACGAGACCCAGTACTTC CASSKLAGGRSISNETQYF
TRBJ1-2 . TRBD1 TRBV6-5 TGTGCCAGCAGCAATGACAGGGGAGGAACGGGCTACACCTTC CASSNDRGGTGYTF
TRBJ2-3 . . TRBV30 TGTGCCTGGCTTCAAGCGGCTCCGGGATGGGATACGCAGTATTTT CAWLQAAPGWDTQYF
TRBJ2-2 . . TRBV5-6 TGTGCCAGCAGCTCGGGACTCTCTGGGGAGCTGTTTTTT CASSSGLSGELFF
TRBJ2-3 . TRBD2 TRBV4-2 TGTGCCAGCAGCCAAGAGGGGCTGACTAGCGGGTCATCTAGCACAGATACGCAGTATTTT CASSQEGLTSGSSSTDTQYF
TRBJ2-7 . TRBD2 TRBV11-2 TGTGCCAGCAACCATCTAGCGGGAGGCTACGAGCAGTACTTC CASNHLAGGYEQYF
TRBJ2-3 many TRBD2 TRBV7-9 TGTGCCAGCAGCTTAGAGGCTATGGCTAGCGGGAGCGCAGATACGCAGTATTTT CASSLEAMASGSADTQYF
TRBJ1-2 . . TRBV28 TGTGCCAGCAGTTTATCAGGCAACTATGGCTACACCTTC CASSLSGNYGYTF
TRBJ2-1 few . TRBV7-2 TGTGCCAGCAGCTTAGCTCCTAGTTCCTACAATGAGCAGTTCTTC CASSLAPSSYNEQFF
TRBJ2-7 . TRBD1 TRBV28 TGTGCCAGCAGTTTAAACAGGGGAATCTACGAGCAGTACTTC CASSLNRGIYEQYF
TRBJ2-7 . . TRBV7-2 TGTGCCAGCAGCTTAGCGGGACTTAAGGAGCAGTACTTC CASSLAGLKEQYF
TRBJ2-5 few TRBD2 TRBV7-6 TGTGCCAGCAGCCCCGGACTAGCAGGACTCAACCAAGAGACCCAGTACTTC CASSPGLAGLNQETQYF
TRBJ1-5 . . TRBV7-2 TGTGCCAGCAGCTTAAACGCTCCGGGTAGCAATCAGCCCCAGCATTTT CASSLNAPGSNQPQHF
TRBJ2-7 . . TRBV28 TGTGCCAGCAGTTTCCTCAGGCCCTACGAGCAGTACTTC CASSFLRPYEQYF
TRBJ2-1 . TRBD2 TRBV7-6 TGTGCCAGCAGCTTAGACGCGGGGGGATACAGTGAGCAGTTCTTC CASSLDAGGYSEQFF
TRBJ2-3 few TRBD2 TRBV5-1 TGCGCCAGCAGCTTGGACGGCGGGAGCTCGACTAGCACAGATACGCAGTATTTT CASSLDGGSSTSTDTQYF
TRBJ2-7 . . TRBV28 TGTGCCAGCAGTTTAACTTCAGGAGGCGTCTCCTACGAGCAGTACTTC CASSLTSGGVSYEQYF